This T cell receptor (beta chain) originates from a study of monozygotic twins with inflammatory bowel disease. Study-level results: The existence of one strong signal or clonotype linked to IBD lacked support. For repertoire similarity, concordant twins did not differ from discordant twins, possibly because power was limited.

In germline, CDR1 is KGHSH, CDR2 LQKENI. The CDR3 loop spans 15 amino acids. Following a re-call of the 5' RACE reads, TCRdb has one entry per CDR3 protein and lacks DNA. Seen in this sample are 210,000 or so distinct CDR3 sequences; the ten most common clones hold 7.5% to 9.5%. Notes on this clonotype: Its antigen is unidentified.

Input material: blood. The TCR sequence derives from a human donor with ulcerative colitis or Crohn's disease, or a healthy co-twin of an affected twin (not recorded which). V is TRBV18 and J is TRBJ1-2; the D gene TCRdb calls, TRBD1, cannot be checked with no DNA. CDR3 sequence: CASSPGRLMGYGYTF.